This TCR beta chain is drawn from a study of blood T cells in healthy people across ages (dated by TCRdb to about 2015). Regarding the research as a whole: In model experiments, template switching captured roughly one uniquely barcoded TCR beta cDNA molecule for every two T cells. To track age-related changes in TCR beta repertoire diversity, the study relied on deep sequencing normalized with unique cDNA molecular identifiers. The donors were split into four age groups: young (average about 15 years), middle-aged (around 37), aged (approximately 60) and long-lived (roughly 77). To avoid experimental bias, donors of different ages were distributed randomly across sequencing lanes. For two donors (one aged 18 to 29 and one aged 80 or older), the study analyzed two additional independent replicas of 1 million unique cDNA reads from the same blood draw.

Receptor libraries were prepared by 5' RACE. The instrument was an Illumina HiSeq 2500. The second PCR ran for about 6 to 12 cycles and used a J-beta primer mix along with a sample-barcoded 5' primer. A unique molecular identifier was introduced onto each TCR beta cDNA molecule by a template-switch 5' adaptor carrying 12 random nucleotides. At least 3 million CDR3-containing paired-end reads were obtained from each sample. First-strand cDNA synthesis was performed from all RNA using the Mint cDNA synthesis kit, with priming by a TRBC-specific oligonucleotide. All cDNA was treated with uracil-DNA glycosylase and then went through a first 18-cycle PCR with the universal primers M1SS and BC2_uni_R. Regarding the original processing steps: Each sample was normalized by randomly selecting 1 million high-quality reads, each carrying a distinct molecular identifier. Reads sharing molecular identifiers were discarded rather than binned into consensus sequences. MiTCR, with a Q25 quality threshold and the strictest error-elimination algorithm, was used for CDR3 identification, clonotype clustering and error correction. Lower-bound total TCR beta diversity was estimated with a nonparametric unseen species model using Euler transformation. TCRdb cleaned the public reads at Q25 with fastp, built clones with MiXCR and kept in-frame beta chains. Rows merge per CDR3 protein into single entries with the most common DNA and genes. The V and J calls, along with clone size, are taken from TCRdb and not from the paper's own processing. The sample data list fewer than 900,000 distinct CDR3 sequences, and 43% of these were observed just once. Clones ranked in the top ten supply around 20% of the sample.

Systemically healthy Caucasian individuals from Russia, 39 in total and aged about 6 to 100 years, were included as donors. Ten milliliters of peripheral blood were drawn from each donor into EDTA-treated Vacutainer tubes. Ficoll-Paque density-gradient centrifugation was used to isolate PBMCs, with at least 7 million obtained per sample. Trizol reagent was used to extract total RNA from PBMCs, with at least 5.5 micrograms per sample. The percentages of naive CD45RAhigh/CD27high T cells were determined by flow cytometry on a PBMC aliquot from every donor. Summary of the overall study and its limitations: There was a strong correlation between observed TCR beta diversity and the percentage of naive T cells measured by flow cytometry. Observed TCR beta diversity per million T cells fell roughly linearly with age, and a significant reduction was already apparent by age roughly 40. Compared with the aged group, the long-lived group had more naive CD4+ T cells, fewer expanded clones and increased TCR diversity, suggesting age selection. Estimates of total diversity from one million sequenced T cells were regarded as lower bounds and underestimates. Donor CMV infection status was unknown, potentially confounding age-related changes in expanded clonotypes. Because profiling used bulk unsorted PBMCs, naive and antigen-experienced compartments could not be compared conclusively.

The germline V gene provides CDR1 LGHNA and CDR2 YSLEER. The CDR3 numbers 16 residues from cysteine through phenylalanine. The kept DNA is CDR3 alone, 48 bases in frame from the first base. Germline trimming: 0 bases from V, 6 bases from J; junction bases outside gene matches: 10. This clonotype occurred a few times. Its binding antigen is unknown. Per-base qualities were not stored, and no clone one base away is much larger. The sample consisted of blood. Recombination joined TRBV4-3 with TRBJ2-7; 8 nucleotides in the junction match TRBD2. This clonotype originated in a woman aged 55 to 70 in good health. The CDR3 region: CASSQDYTREDLEQYF. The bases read TGCGCCAGCAGCCAAGATTATACGCGGGAGGATCTCGAGCAGTACTTC.